These 22 T cell receptor beta chains came from one sample sequenced in a study of cytomegalovirus exposure and HLA in healthy donors. Both 60 Vbeta primers and 13 Jbeta primers went into the PCR. Assay used: immunoSEQ multiplex PCR; TCRdb lists only in-frame clones, some missing. The sample shows about 83,000 clones, about 81% of them seen only once. The sequencing input was PBMCs. All receptors come from a man in his 60s in good health and CMV-seronegative.

The rearrangement uses TRBV7-2 and TRBJ2-3, with D possibly matching TRBD2 (5 bases). Trimming removed 11 bases from V and 2 bases from J, with 17 bases in between. In germline, CDR1 is SGHTA, CDR2 FQGNSA. The CDR3 extends over 14 amino acids. The CDR3 DNA reads as TGTGCCGGGGAGTTTCCGGGGTCCACAGATACGCAGTATTTT. Encoded protein: CAGEFPGSTDTQYF. Together with reference TRBV7-2 and TRBJ2-3, the CDR3 gives the full variable domain: GAGVSQSPSNKVTEKGKDVELRCDPISGHTALYWYRQSLGQGLEFLIYFQGNSAPDKSGLPSDRFSAERTGGSVSTLTIQRTQQEDSAVYLCAGEFPGSTDTQYFGPGTRLTVL.

The V gene is TRBV9, the J gene TRBJ2-6, with a tentative D call TRBD2 (5 bases). Trimming took 4 bases from V and 3 from J, leaving 14 bases between them. The germline gives CDR1 SGDLS, CDR2 YYNGEE. CDR3 length: 16 residues. The CDR3 sequence: CASSLPREGGANVLTF. In DNA, the CDR3 is TGTGCCAGCAGCCTACCGAGGGAAGGTGGGGCCAACGTCCTGACTTTC.

This clone was seen only a few times. The chain combines TRBV2 with TRBJ1-2; D unclear. Germline-derived CDR1 and CDR2 are SNHLY and FYNNEI. V was clipped by 2 bases and J by 4 bases, with 5 bases between them. The CDR3 loop spans 12 amino acids. CDR3 residues: CASSEQFYGYTF. CDR3 coding DNA: TGTGCCAGCAGTGAACAGTTCTATGGCTACACCTTC. The full variable domain, completed using reference TRBV2 and TRBJ1-2, is EPEVTQTPSHQVTQMGQEVILRCVPISNHLYFYWYRQILGQKVEFLVSFYNNEISEKSEIFDDQFSVERPDGSNFTLKIRSTKLEDSAMYFCASSEQFYGYTFGSGTRLTVV.

The CDR3 protein is CASSLGQISYEQYF. The DNA for the CDR3 is TGTGCCAGCTCGCTTGGACAGATCAGCTACGAGCAGTACTTC. V gene TRBV18 combines with J gene TRBJ2-7; D perhaps matches TRBD1 (6 bases). Germline CDR1 is KGHSH and CDR2 is LQKENI. This CDR3 contains 14 residues. V lost 6 bases to trimming and J lost 3 bases, with 15 bases between them.

The V and J genes are TRBV29-1 and TRBJ1-5, with TRBD1 matching over 7 bases. The CDR3 is made up of 15 amino acids. Trimming removed 5 bases from V and 0 bases from J; junction bases left unmatched: 7. Germline-derived CDR1 and CDR2 are SQVTM and ANQGSEA. Here the CDR3 DNA reads TGCAGCGTTCTTGGGACAGCTAATAGCAATCAGCCCCAGCATTTT. It specifies CSVLGTANSNQPQHF.

The V gene is TRBV9, the J gene TRBJ2-1, with 9 bases lining up with TRBD1. CDR1 and CDR2 (germline): SGDLS, YYNGEE. V shed 3 bases, J shed 4 bases, and the junction held 2 bases outside the gene matches. The CDR3 has 14 residues. The CDR3 DNA is TGTGCCAGCAGCGACAGGGGGCTATACAATGAGCAGTTCTTC. Translating it yields CASSDRGLYNEQFF. Based on the CDR3 plus reference TRBV9 and TRBJ2-1, the full variable domain is DSGVTQTPKHLITATGQRVTLRCSPRSGDLSVYWYQQSLDQGLQFLIQYYNGEERAKGNILERFSAQQFPDLHSELNLSSLELGDSALYFCASSDRGLYNEQFFGPGTRLTVL.

This clone turned up a few times. V and J are TRBV6-6 and TRBJ1-5, with no clear D. V gave up 2 bases and J gave up 7 bases, with 18 bases separating them. CDR1 and CDR2 from the germline V gene are MNHNY and SVGAGI (reference sequence). The CDR3 sequence is 16 residues long. CDR3 sequence reads: CASSYESGSRGQPQHF. The CDR3 DNA is TGTGCCAGCAGTTACGAGTCGGGGTCGCGTGGACAGCCCCAGCATTTT.

This clone was counted a single time. The rearrangement joins TRBV2 to TRBJ1-1; 12 nucleotides line up with TRBD1. V shed 7 bases, J shed 0 bases, and the junction held 12 bases outside the gene matches. Germline V lookup: CDR1 SNHLY, CDR2 FYNNEI. The length of the CDR3 is 18 residues. The CDR3 spells CASTQEAGTGGLNTEAFF. The CDR3 DNA is TGTGCCAGCACTCAAGAGGCCGGGACAGGGGGCTTGAACACTGAAGCTTTCTTT.

As for this clone: The sample contains more than one DNA sequence encoding this CDR3. V and J are TRBV11-3 and TRBJ2-7; 8 bases align to TRBD1. Germline V lookup: CDR1 SGHNT, CDR2 YENEEA. This CDR3 is 13 amino acids long. V lost 3 bases, J lost 6 bases, and 4 bases stayed unmatched. The DNA for the CDR3 is TGTGCCAGCAGCTTCGGTACAGGGGGCGAGCAGTACTTC. Translated, it gives CASSFGTGGEQYF.

This clone was observed a handful of times. The rearrangement links TRBV4-1 to TRBJ1-1, with D unresolved. Germline lookup yields CDR1 MGHRA and CDR2 YSYEKL. The CDR3 covers 14 residues. V was clipped by 1 base and J by 5 bases, with 11 bases between them. Here the CDR3 reads CASSQVVGWTEAFF. CDR3 sequence (DNA): TGCGCCAGCAGCCAAGTGGTGGGCTGGACTGAAGCTTTCTTT.

The chain employs TRBV19 and TRBJ1-4, with D perhaps TRBD1 (5 bases). V was cut by 3 bases and J by 7 bases, with 12 bases left in between. CDR1 LNHDA and CDR2 SQIVND come from the germline V gene (reference sequence). CDR3 size: 14 residues. In nucleotides, the CDR3 is TGTGCCAGTAGTATTGGGCAGGGAGGTGAAAAACTGTTTTTT. It codes for CASSIGQGGEKLFF.

Here the CDR3 reads CSVTRGLGYTF. The CDR3, as DNA: TGCAGCGTCACCAGGGGGCTTGGCTACACCTTC. The rearrangement links TRBV29-1 to TRBJ1-2, with 8 nucleotides matching TRBD1. CDR3 length equals 11 residues. Germline V gene data show CDR1 as SQVTM and CDR2 as ANQGSEA. The J segment lost 7 bases and the V segment lost 6 bases, leaving 4 bases of the junction unmatched.

The chain joins TRBV6-1 to TRBJ1-2; 9 bases agree with TRBD1. This CDR3 contains 14 residues. CDR1 is MNHNS and CDR2 is SASEGT in the germline V gene. V shed 6 bases and J 1 base; nucleotides not matched to a gene: 3. Here the CDR3 reads CASRRTGVNYGYTF. CDR3 DNA sequence: TGTGCCAGCAGACGGACAGGGGTTAACTATGGCTACACCTTC.

The chain uses TRBV19 and TRBJ2-7; 8 bases agree with TRBD1. The CDR3 is 15 amino acids. Unmatched junction bases numbered 6, after V lost 3 bases and J lost 2 bases. Germline V gene sequence: CDR1 LNHDA, CDR2 SQIVND (reference sequence). The CDR3 is CASSIVTGVAYEQYF. For the CDR3, the DNA is TGTGCCAGTAGTATCGTGACAGGGGTCGCCTACGAGCAGTACTTC.

The chain links TRBV30 to TRBJ2-5; 8 bases line up with TRBD1. TRBJ2-7 matches the DNA end more closely, so the J call is doubtful. Germline assignment: CDR1 GTSNPN and CDR2 SVGIG (reference sequence). CDR3 length equals 12 residues. Here the CDR3 DNA reads TGTGCCTCAACAGACAGGGGAGACGAGCAGTACTTC. Encoded protein: CASTDRGDEQYF.

This clone was detected only a few times. V and J are TRBV6-1 and TRBJ2-7, with a possible D match to TRBD2 (6 bases). Deletions cut 2 bases from V and 3 bases from J, with 11 bases between. The CDR3 is 14 residues long. CDR1 and CDR2 from the germline V gene are MNHNS and SASEGT. CDR3 in amino acids: CASSETGVGYEQYF. The DNA for the CDR3 is TGTGCCAGCAGTGAAACGGGGGTAGGCTACGAGCAGTACTTC.

The chain carries TRBV5-1 and TRBJ2-3; D might be TRBD2 (6 bases). CDR3 length: 15 amino acids. Between the trimmed V and J ends, which lost 0 bases and 0 bases, there was a span of 8 bases. Per germline, CDR1 SGHRS and CDR2 YFSETQ. The CDR3 DNA is TGCGCCAGCAGCTTGGCGGGGACTAGCACAGATACGCAGTATTTT. Protein sequence: CASSLAGTSTDTQYF.

This chain joins TRBV15 and TRBJ2-1; the match to TRBD2 covers 12 bases. The ends lost 1 base at V and 9 bases at J; junction bases unmatched: 7. CDR1 LNHNV and CDR2 YYDKDF come from the germline V gene (reference sequence). There are 16 residues in the CDR3. CDR3: CATSRGTSGAAAEQFF. For the CDR3, the DNA is TGTGCCACCAGCAGAGGGACTAGCGGGGCGGCGGCTGAGCAGTTCTTC.

This sequence joins TRBV7-8 and TRBJ2-7; possible D gene TRBD2, 5 bases. V was trimmed by 5 bases and J by 7 bases, leaving 12 bases between them. Germline V gene lookup returns CDR1 SGHVS and CDR2 FQNEAQ. The CDR3 contains 12 residues. Here the CDR3 reads CASSITRREQYF. In DNA form, the CDR3 reads TGTGCCAGCAGCATCACTAGGCGTGAGCAGTACTTC. Full variable domain (missing parts from reference TRBV7-8 and TRBJ2-7): GAGVSQSPRYKVAKRGQDVALRCDPISGHVSLFWYQQALGQGPEFLTYFQNEAQLDKSGLPSDRFFAERPEGSVSTLKIQRTQQEDSAVYLCASSITRREQYFGPGTRLTVT.

This clone has a handful of counts. This sequence joins TRBV6-1 and TRBJ1-5; D is ambiguous. V was clipped by 1 base and J by 7 bases, with 14 bases between them. The CDR3 has 15 amino acids. Looked up from germline, CDR1 is MNHNS and CDR2 is SASEGT. The CDR3 region has the DNA TGTGCCAGCAGTGAAGGCGGGGAGTTATTCCAGCCCCAGCATTTT. Protein: CASSEGGELFQPQHF.

The chain employs TRBV7-9 and TRBJ2-5, with a weak D call TRBD1 (6 bases). Germline CDR1 SEHNR, CDR2 FQNEAQ (reference sequence). Trimming took off 1 base at V and 3 bases at J, with 18 bases between the two ends. The CDR3 contains 17 residues. The chain's CDR3 is CASSLEGGRGLKETQYF. The CDR3 DNA is TGTGCCAGCAGCTTAGAAGGGGGAAGGGGCCTAAAAGAGACCCAGTACTTC.

This sequence joins TRBV4-1 and TRBJ2-3; the D gene is possibly TRBD2 (7 bases). The CDR3 has 15 residues. Germline CDR1 reads MGHRA; CDR2 reads YSYEKL. Trimming pared 6 bases from V and 6 bases from J, leaving 19 bases between. The CDR3 coding sequence is TGCGCCAGCAGTCCCCTTGAGGGGGGGTGGGATACGCAGTATTTT. It encodes CASSPLEGGWDTQYF.